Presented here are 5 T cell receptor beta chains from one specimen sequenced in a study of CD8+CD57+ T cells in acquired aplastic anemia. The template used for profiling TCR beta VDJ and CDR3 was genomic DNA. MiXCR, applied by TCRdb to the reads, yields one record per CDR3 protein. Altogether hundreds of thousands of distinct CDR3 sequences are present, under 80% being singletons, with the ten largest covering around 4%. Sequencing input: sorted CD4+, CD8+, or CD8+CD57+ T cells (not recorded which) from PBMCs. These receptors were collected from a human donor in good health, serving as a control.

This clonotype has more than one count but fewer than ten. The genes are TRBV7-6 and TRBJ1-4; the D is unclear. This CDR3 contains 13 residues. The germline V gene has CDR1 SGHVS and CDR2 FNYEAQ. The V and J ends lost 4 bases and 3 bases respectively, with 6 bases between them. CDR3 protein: CASSSRPNEKLFF. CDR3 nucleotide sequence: TGTGCCAGCAGCTCTCGGCCTAATGAAAAACTGTTTTTT.

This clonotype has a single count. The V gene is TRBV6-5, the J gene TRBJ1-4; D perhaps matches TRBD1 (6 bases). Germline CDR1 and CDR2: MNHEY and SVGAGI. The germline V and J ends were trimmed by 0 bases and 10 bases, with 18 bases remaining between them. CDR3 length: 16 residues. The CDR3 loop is CASSYSFVGAIGKLFF. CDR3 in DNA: TGTGCCAGCAGTTACTCGTTCGTGGGGGCTATTGGAAAACTGTTTTTT.

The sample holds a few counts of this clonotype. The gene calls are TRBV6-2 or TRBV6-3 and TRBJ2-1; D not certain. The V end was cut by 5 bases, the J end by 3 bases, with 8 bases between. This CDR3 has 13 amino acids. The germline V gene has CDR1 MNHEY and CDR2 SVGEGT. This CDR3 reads CASSEAGYNEQFF. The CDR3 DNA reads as TGTGCCAGCAGTGAGGCAGGCTACAATGAGCAGTTCTTC.

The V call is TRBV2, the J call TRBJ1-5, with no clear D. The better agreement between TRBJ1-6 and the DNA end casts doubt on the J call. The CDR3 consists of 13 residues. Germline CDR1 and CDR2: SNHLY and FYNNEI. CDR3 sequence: CASSVGEGPPLHF. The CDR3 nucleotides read TGTGCCAGCAGTGTGGGTGAGGGTCCGCCCCTCCACTTT.

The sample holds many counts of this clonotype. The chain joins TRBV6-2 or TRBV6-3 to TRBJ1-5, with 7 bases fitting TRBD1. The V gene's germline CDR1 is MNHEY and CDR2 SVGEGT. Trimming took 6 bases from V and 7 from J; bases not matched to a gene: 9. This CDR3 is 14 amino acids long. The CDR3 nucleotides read TGTGCCAGCAGCCCTTGGACAGGTTGGCAGCCCCAGCATTTT. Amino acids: CASSPWTGWQPQHF.